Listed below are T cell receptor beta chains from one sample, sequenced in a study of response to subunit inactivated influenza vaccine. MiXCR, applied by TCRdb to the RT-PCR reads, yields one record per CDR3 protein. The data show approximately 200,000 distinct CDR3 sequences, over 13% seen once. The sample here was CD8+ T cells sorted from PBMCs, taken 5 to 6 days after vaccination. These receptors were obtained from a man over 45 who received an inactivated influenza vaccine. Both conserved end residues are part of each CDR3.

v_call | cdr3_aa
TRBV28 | CASSLNPAGGYTF
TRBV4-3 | CASSQWDSGEFYEQYF
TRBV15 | CATSREQLPFSTDTQYF
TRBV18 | CASSPPGRETQYF
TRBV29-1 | CSVGLAGGYEQYF
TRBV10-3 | CAISSTTGTGNEQYF
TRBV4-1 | CASSPGSGGTYEQYF
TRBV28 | CASSLFPGDGETQYF
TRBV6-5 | CASSYLDRGGDEQYF
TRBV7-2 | CASSFLGPDTQYF
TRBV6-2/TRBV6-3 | CASRPIPGLGRLETQYF
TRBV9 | CASSVGGGGTDTQYF
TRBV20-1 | CSARIALSENEQFF
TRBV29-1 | CSVDNPTGSTGELFF
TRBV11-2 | CASSLDGGNPSTDTQYF
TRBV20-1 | CSASRTTGTGELFF
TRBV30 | CAWNLGDTSSYEQYF
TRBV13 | CASSLTSGGASDEQYF
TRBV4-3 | CASSHLGWGDNEQFF
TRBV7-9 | CASSLGPVDRELFF
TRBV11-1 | CASSYPEGGAREQFF
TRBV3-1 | CASSQNEGGYQETQYF
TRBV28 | CASRGAGQETQYF
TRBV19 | CASSIGTGGNTEAFF
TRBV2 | CASSMAGGSYNSPLHF
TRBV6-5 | CASGIEQFF
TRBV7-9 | CASAGTAEAFF
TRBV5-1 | CASRVAGGRVDEQYF
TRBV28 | CASRTPGRLSNQPQHF